This T cell receptor beta chain was retrieved from a study of blood T cell repertoires in COVID-19. As for the study in general: From T cells, B-cell-depleted T cells, or PBMCs came the material, which was cDNA or gDNA.

This table comes from immunoSEQ multiplex PCR, and its TCRdb copy is limited to in-frame clones, with some not included. The sample records under 250,000 clones, approximately 90% being singletons. Trimming stripped 3 bases from V and 5 bases from J, with 8 bases between. Germline CDR1 and CDR2: SGHTA and FQGNSA. The CDR3 totals 14 residues. V usage is TRBV7-2 and J usage is TRBJ1-6; D call uncertain. This clonotype originated in a middle-aged man who had recovered from COVID-19. The material sequenced was PBMCs or T cells enriched from blood (not recorded which). Written as DNA, the CDR3 is TGTGCCAGCAGCTTGCAGTTAAATAATTCACCCCTCCACTTT. Protein product: CASSLQLNNSPLHF. The whole variable domain, filled in from reference TRBV7-2 and TRBJ1-6, reads GAGVSQSPSNKVTEKGKDVELRCDPISGHTALYWYRQSLGQGLEFLIYFQGNSAPDKSGLPSDRFSAERTGGSVSTLTIQRTQQEDSAVYLCASSLQLNNSPLHFGNGTRLTVT.